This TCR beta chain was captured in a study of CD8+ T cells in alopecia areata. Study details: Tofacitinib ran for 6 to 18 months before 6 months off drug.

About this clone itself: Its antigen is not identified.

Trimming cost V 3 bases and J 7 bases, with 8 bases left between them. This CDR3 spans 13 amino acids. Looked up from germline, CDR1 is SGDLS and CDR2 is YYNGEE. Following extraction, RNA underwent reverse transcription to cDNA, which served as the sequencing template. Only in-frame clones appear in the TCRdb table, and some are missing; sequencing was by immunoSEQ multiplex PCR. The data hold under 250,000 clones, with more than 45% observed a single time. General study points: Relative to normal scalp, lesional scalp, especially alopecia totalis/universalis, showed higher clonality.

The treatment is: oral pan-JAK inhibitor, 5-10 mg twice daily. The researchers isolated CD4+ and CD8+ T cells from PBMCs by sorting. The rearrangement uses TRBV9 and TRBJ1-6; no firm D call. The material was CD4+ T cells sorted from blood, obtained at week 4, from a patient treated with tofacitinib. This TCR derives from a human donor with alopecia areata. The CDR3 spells CASSGEGNSPLHF. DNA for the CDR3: TGTGCCAGCAGCGGAGAAGGGAATTCACCCCTCCACTTT.